A selection of T cell receptor beta chains follows, all from one sample in a study of T cell repertoires in cytomegalovirus infection. TCRdb re-called the reads through MiXCR, storing one row per CDR3 protein. The sample yields 250,000 to 300,000 distinct CDR3 sequences, about a quarter seen once. Sequencing was performed on PBMCs. Receptors originate from a human donor in good health (CMV status not recorded). Some clones in this sample may be carry-over from other donors' samples. Each CDR3 is given with its conserved first and last residue. Each record gives: D gene, J gene, V gene, clone size, CDR3 protein, CDR3 DNA. D genes are given only for firm matches. Only some rows state a clone size, as once, few, many or a class for expanded clones.

d_call: TRBD1
j_call: TRBJ2-3
v_call: TRBV7-2
clone_size: many
cdr3_aa: CASSLGQFTDTQYF
cdr3_nt: TGTGCCAGCAGCCTGGGACAGTTCACAGATACGCAGTATTTT

d_call: NA
j_call: TRBJ2-1
v_call: TRBV28
clone_size: NA
cdr3_aa: CASSSSTQGFTVSNEQFF
cdr3_nt: TGTGCCAGCAGTTCGTCCACCCAGGGTTTTACCGTCTCCAATGAGCAGTTCTTC

d_call: NA
j_call: TRBJ1-4
v_call: TRBV28
clone_size: few
cdr3_aa: CASSRPRDSEEKLFF
cdr3_nt: TGTGCCAGCAGCCGGCCCCGGGACTCGGAGGAAAAACTGTTTTTT

d_call: TRBD1
j_call: TRBJ2-1
v_call: TRBV7-9
clone_size: many
cdr3_aa: CASSLHRGQGTYNEQFF
cdr3_nt: TGTGCCAGCAGCTTACACCGAGGACAGGGGACATACAATGAGCAGTTCTTC

d_call: NA
j_call: TRBJ2-5
v_call: TRBV7-7
clone_size: many
cdr3_aa: CASSLDPGFQETQYF
cdr3_nt: TGTGCTAGCAGCTTAGACCCGGGCTTCCAAGAGACCCAGTACTTC

d_call: NA
j_call: TRBJ1-2
v_call: TRBV20-1
clone_size: few
cdr3_aa: CSAQEGDFYGYTF
cdr3_nt: TGCAGTGCGCAGGAGGGAGACTTCTATGGCTACACCTTC

d_call: NA
j_call: TRBJ2-2
v_call: TRBV29-1
clone_size: NA
cdr3_aa: CSVGNTGSGGELFF
cdr3_nt: TGCAGCGTTGGAAATACAGGGTCGGGCGGGGAGCTGTTTTTT

d_call: NA
j_call: TRBJ2-1
v_call: TRBV19
clone_size: NA
cdr3_aa: CASSVQGSAYNEQFF
cdr3_nt: TGTGCCAGTAGTGTACAGGGTAGTGCCTACAATGAGCAGTTCTTC

d_call: NA
j_call: TRBJ2-7
v_call: TRBV7-2
clone_size: many
cdr3_aa: CASSPWTVNYEQYF
cdr3_nt: TGTGCCAGCAGCCCCTGGACAGTGAACTACGAGCAGTACTTC

d_call: NA
j_call: TRBJ1-1
v_call: TRBV7-9
clone_size: NA
cdr3_aa: CASSSGWLEAFF
cdr3_nt: TGTGCCAGCAGCTCGGGATGGCTTGAGGCTTTCTTT

d_call: NA
j_call: TRBJ1-5
v_call: TRBV29-1
clone_size: few
cdr3_aa: CSITSGSNQPQHF
cdr3_nt: TGCAGCATCACTTCGGGAAGCAATCAGCCCCAGCATTTT

d_call: NA
j_call: TRBJ2-2
v_call: TRBV20-1
clone_size: NA
cdr3_aa: CSARVRYTGELFF
cdr3_nt: TGCAGTGCTAGAGTGAGATACACCGGGGAGCTGTTTTTT

d_call: NA
j_call: TRBJ1-1
v_call: TRBV7-2
clone_size: NA
cdr3_aa: CASGSGRVTEAFF
cdr3_nt: TGTGCCAGCGGCTCCGGACGGGTTACTGAAGCTTTCTTT

d_call: TRBD2
j_call: TRBJ2-3
v_call: TRBV28
clone_size: NA
cdr3_aa: CASSGLAGPTDTQYF
cdr3_nt: TGTGCCAGCAGTGGTCTAGCGGGACCCACAGATACGCAGTATTTT

d_call: NA
j_call: TRBJ2-3
v_call: TRBV10-3
clone_size: NA
cdr3_aa: CATRTGQSPLDTQYF
cdr3_nt: TGTGCCACCCGTACGGGACAATCGCCGCTAGATACGCAGTATTTT

d_call: TRBD1
j_call: TRBJ1-1
v_call: TRBV29-1
clone_size: once
cdr3_aa: CSVSTGVNTEAFF
cdr3_nt: TGCAGCGTTTCTACAGGGGTGAACACTGAAGCTTTCTTT

d_call: TRBD2
j_call: TRBJ2-1
v_call: TRBV28
clone_size: NA
cdr3_aa: CASSTSGRAFNEQFF
cdr3_nt: TGTGCCAGCAGTACTAGCGGGAGGGCCTTCAATGAGCAGTTCTTC

d_call: NA
j_call: TRBJ1-3
v_call: TRBV19
clone_size: few
cdr3_aa: CASIGIAGNTIYF
cdr3_nt: TGTGCCAGTATTGGAATCGCTGGAAACACCATATATTTT

d_call: NA
j_call: TRBJ2-3
v_call: TRBV7-8
clone_size: many
cdr3_aa: CASGLLGVFADTQYF
cdr3_nt: TGTGCCAGCGGCTTGCTGGGGGTTTTCGCAGATACGCAGTATTTT

d_call: NA
j_call: TRBJ2-7
v_call: TRBV7-6
clone_size: many
cdr3_aa: CASSQATNYEQYF
cdr3_nt: TGTGCCAGCAGCCAGGCAACTAATTACGAGCAGTACTTC

d_call: NA
j_call: TRBJ1-1
v_call: TRBV30
clone_size: NA
cdr3_aa: CAWSAGAEAFF
cdr3_nt: TGTGCCTGGAGTGCGGGGGCTGAAGCTTTCTTT

d_call: TRBD2
j_call: TRBJ2-2
v_call: TRBV7-2
clone_size: many
cdr3_aa: CASSLRSGGTGELFF
cdr3_nt: TGTGCCAGCAGCTTACGTAGCGGGGGGACCGGGGAGCTGTTTTTT

d_call: NA
j_call: TRBJ2-1
v_call: TRBV14
clone_size: few
cdr3_aa: CASSQVDQGGQFF
cdr3_nt: TGTGCCAGCAGCCAAGTGGATCAGGGGGGACAGTTCTTC

d_call: NA
j_call: TRBJ1-5
v_call: TRBV6-6
clone_size: NA
cdr3_aa: CASSYTQGMGNQPQHF
cdr3_nt: TGTGCCAGCAGTTACACGCAGGGGATGGGGAATCAGCCCCAGCATTTT

d_call: TRBD2
j_call: TRBJ2-1
v_call: TRBV11-2
clone_size: many
cdr3_aa: CASSLGLAGGAYNEQFF
cdr3_nt: TGTGCCAGCAGCTTGGGACTAGCGGGAGGCGCCTACAATGAGCAGTTCTTC

d_call: TRBD1
j_call: TRBJ2-3
v_call: TRBV28
clone_size: NA
cdr3_aa: CASSPPGQGGTDTQYF
cdr3_nt: TGTGCCAGCAGTCCTCCGGGACAGGGGGGGACAGATACGCAGTATTTT

d_call: NA
j_call: TRBJ2-5
v_call: TRBV28
clone_size: few
cdr3_aa: CASSLRGKVETQYF
cdr3_nt: TGTGCCAGCAGTTTACGCGGGAAGGTGGAGACCCAGTACTTC

d_call: NA
j_call: TRBJ2-2
v_call: TRBV7-9
clone_size: NA
cdr3_aa: CASSSSWGIGTGELFF
cdr3_nt: TGTGCCAGCAGCTCCTCATGGGGGATCGGGACCGGGGAGCTGTTTTTT

d_call: TRBD2
j_call: TRBJ2-3
v_call: TRBV20-1
clone_size: NA
cdr3_aa: CSAVTSGRSDTQYF
cdr3_nt: TGCAGTGCCGTGACTAGCGGGAGGTCAGATACGCAGTATTTT

d_call: TRBD1
j_call: TRBJ2-7
v_call: TRBV10-3
clone_size: many
cdr3_aa: CAITSGQGYEQYF
cdr3_nt: TGTGCCATCACTTCGGGACAGGGCTACGAGCAGTACTTC

d_call: TRBD2
j_call: TRBJ2-1
v_call: TRBV7-8
clone_size: many
cdr3_aa: CASSLTGTSSYNEQFF
cdr3_nt: TGTGCCAGCAGCTTGACCGGGACTAGCAGCTACAATGAGCAGTTCTTC

d_call: TRBD2
j_call: TRBJ2-1
v_call: TRBV7-2
clone_size: many
cdr3_aa: CASSLNLAGGYNEQFF
cdr3_nt: TGTGCCAGCAGCCTGAATCTAGCGGGAGGGTACAATGAGCAGTTCTTC

d_call: TRBD2
j_call: TRBJ2-3
v_call: TRBV2
clone_size: NA
cdr3_aa: CASALGSGRASWSTDTQYF
cdr3_nt: TGTGCCAGCGCCCTCGGTAGCGGGAGGGCCAGTTGGAGCACAGATACGCAGTATTTT

d_call: NA
j_call: TRBJ2-4
v_call: TRBV28
clone_size: few
cdr3_aa: CASSPPGAKNIQYF
cdr3_nt: TGTGCCAGCAGCCCCCCAGGGGCCAAAAACATTCAGTACTTC

d_call: NA
j_call: TRBJ2-4
v_call: TRBV7-2
clone_size: many
cdr3_aa: CASSLYGLNIQYF
cdr3_nt: TGTGCCAGCAGCTTATATGGGCTCAACATTCAGTACTTC

d_call: NA
j_call: TRBJ2-7
v_call: TRBV30
clone_size: few
cdr3_aa: CAWRDGSYEQYF
cdr3_nt: TGTGCCTGGAGGGACGGGAGCTACGAGCAGTACTTC

d_call: TRBD1
j_call: TRBJ2-1
v_call: TRBV4-1
clone_size: NA
cdr3_aa: CASSHRTGITNEQFF
cdr3_nt: TGCGCCAGCAGCCACCGGACAGGCATTACCAATGAGCAGTTCTTC

d_call: TRBD1
j_call: TRBJ2-4
v_call: TRBV6-2/TRBV6-3
clone_size: few
cdr3_aa: CASSYPGQGGKNIQYF
cdr3_nt: TGTGCCAGCAGTTACCCCGGACAGGGGGGGAAAAACATTCAGTACTTC

d_call: TRBD1
j_call: TRBJ2-7
v_call: TRBV14
clone_size: NA
cdr3_aa: CASRPGPGQGANEQYF
cdr3_nt: TGTGCCAGCAGACCTGGGCCGGGACAGGGGGCAAACGAGCAGTACTTC

d_call: TRBD1
j_call: TRBJ2-6
v_call: TRBV25-1
clone_size: few
cdr3_aa: CASTRDRGSGANVLTF
cdr3_nt: TGTGCCAGCACTCGGGACAGGGGGTCTGGGGCCAACGTCCTGACTTTC

d_call: NA
j_call: TRBJ2-7
v_call: TRBV12-3/TRBV12-4
clone_size: NA
cdr3_aa: CASSPTGPSYEQYF
cdr3_nt: TGTGCCAGCAGTCCCACCGGGCCTTCCTACGAGCAGTACTTC

d_call: NA
j_call: TRBJ2-3
v_call: TRBV20-1
clone_size: few
cdr3_aa: CSARDLLRTDTQYF
cdr3_nt: TGCAGTGCTAGAGATTTGCTACGCACAGATACGCAGTATTTT

d_call: TRBD1
j_call: TRBJ2-2
v_call: TRBV24-1
clone_size: NA
cdr3_aa: CATSDGTGDTGELFF
cdr3_nt: TGTGCCACCAGTGATGGGACAGGCGACACCGGGGAGCTGTTTTTT

d_call: NA
j_call: TRBJ1-6
v_call: TRBV19
clone_size: few
cdr3_aa: CASRDYYNSPLHF
cdr3_nt: TGTGCCAGTAGGGATTATTATAATTCACCCCTCCACTTT

d_call: TRBD2
j_call: TRBJ2-2
v_call: TRBV7-2
clone_size: many
cdr3_aa: CASSLVGSGRLTGELFF
cdr3_nt: TGTGCCAGCAGCTTAGTGGGTAGCGGGAGACTAACCGGGGAGCTGTTTTTT

d_call: TRBD2
j_call: TRBJ2-7
v_call: TRBV7-2
clone_size: many
cdr3_aa: CASSRRSGLASKEQYF
cdr3_nt: TGTGCCAGCAGCCGACGATCCGGACTAGCCTCTAAGGAGCAGTACTTC

d_call: TRBD1
j_call: TRBJ1-4
v_call: TRBV11-2
clone_size: few
cdr3_aa: CASSRDRFFEKLFF
cdr3_nt: TGTGCCAGCAGCCGGGACAGATTTTTTGAAAAACTGTTTTTT

d_call: TRBD1
j_call: TRBJ1-2
v_call: TRBV28
clone_size: few
cdr3_aa: CASSPSGTGLFYGYTF
cdr3_nt: TGTGCCAGCAGTCCCTCCGGGACAGGGCTTTTCTATGGCTACACCTTC

d_call: TRBD2
j_call: TRBJ2-7
v_call: TRBV10-2
clone_size: NA
cdr3_aa: CASSVETAAGSTYEQYF
cdr3_nt: TGCGCCAGCAGTGTCGAAACGGCAGCGGGGTCTACCTACGAGCAGTACTTC

d_call: TRBD2
j_call: TRBJ2-7
v_call: TRBV7-9
clone_size: many
cdr3_aa: CASSPSGVGSYEQYF
cdr3_nt: TGTGCCAGCAGCCCCAGCGGGGTAGGGTCCTACGAGCAGTACTTC